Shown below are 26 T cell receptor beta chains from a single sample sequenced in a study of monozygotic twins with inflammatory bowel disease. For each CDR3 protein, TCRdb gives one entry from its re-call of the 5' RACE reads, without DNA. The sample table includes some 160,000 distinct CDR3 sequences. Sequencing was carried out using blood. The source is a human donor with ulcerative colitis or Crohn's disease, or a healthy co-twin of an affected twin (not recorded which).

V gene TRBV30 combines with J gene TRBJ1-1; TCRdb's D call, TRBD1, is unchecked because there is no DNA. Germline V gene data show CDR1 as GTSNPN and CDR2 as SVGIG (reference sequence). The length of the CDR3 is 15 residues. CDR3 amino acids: CAWSVFTGENTEAFF.

CDR3: CASSRTGGYTEAFF. This chain connects TRBV7-6 to TRBJ1-1; TCRdb's D gene call, TRBD1, goes unchecked for lack of DNA. The germline CDR1 and CDR2 sequences are SGHVS and FNYEAQ. The CDR3 spans 14 residues.

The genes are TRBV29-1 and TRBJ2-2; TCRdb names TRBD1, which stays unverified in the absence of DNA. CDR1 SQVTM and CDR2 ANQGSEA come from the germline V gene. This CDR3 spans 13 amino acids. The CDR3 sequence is CSVTGQNTGELFF.

The CDR3 sequence is CASSPTDKQGNTIYF. The chain links TRBV7-9 to TRBJ1-3; TCRdb designates TRBD1, a call that cannot be tested without DNA. Germline lookup yields CDR1 SEHNR and CDR2 FQNEAQ (reference sequence). The CDR3 runs to 15 residues.

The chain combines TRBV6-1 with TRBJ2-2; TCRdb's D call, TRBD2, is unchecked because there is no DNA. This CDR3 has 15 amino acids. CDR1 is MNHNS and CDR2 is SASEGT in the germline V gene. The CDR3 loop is CASSRRLAGTGELFF.

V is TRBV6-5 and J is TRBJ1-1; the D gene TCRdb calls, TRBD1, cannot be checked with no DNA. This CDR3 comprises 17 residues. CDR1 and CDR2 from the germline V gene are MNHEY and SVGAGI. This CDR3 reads CASSSPRTGPMGTEAFF.

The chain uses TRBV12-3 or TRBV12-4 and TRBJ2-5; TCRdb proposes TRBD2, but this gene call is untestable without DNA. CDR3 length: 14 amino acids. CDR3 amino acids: CASNPGLARETQYF.

The CDR3 loop reads CASSEEGGANTGELFF. The chain carries TRBV2 and TRBJ2-2; TCRdb reports TRBD1, a call that lacks DNA to check it against. CDR3 length: 16 residues. The germline V gene encodes CDR1 SNHLY and CDR2 FYNNEI.

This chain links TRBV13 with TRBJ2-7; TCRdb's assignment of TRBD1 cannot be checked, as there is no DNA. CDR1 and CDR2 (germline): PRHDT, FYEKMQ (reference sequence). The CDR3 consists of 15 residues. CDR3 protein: CASSPWGQGTYEQYF.

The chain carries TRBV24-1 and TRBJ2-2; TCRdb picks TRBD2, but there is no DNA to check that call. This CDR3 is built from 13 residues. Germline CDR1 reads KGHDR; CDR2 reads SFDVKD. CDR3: CATCREGTGELFF.

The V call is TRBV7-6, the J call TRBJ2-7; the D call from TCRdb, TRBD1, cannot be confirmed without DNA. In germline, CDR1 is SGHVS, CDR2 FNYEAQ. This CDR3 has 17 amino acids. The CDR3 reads CASSFILLTGGWYEQYF.

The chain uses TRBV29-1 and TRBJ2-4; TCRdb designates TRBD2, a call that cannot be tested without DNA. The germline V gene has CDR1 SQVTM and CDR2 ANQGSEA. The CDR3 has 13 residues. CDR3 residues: CSVWGTNKNIQYF.

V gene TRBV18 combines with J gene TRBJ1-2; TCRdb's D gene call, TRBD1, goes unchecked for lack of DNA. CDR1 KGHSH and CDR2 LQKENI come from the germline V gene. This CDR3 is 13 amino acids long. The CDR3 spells CASSPSGNYGYTF.

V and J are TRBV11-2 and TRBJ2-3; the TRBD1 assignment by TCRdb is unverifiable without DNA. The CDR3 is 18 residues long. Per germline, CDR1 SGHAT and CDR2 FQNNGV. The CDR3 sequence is CASSFLYSGPGATDTQYF.

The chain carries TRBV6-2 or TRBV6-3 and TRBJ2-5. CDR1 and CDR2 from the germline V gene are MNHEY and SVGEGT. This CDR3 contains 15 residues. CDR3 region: CASSYRPGDQETQYF.

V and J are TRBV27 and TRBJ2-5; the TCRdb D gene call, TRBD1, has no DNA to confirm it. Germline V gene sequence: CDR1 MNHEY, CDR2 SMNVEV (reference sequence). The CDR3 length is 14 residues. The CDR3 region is CASSFGRGWETQYF.

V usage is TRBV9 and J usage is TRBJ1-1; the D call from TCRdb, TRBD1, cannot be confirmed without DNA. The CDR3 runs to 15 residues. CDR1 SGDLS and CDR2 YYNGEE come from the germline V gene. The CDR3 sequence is CASSEGTGRATEAFF.

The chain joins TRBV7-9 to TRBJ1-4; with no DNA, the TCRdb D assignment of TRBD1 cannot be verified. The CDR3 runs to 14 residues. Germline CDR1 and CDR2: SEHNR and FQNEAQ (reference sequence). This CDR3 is CASSLNWANEKLFF.

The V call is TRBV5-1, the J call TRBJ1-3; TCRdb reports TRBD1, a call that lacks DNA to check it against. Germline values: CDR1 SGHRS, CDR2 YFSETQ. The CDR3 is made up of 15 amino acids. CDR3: CASSLPRDSLNTIYF.

CDR3 protein: CASSVGTVINQPQHF. This chain uses TRBV2 with TRBJ1-5; as DNA is missing, the TRBD1 call by TCRdb cannot be tested. This CDR3 comprises 15 residues. Germline CDR1 reads SNHLY; CDR2 reads FYNNEI.

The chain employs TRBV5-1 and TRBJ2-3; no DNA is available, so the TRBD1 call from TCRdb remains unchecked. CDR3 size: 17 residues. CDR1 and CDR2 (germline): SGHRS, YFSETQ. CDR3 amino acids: CASSRRDGGSSTDTQYF. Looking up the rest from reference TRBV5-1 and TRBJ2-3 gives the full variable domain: KAGVTQTPRYLIKTRGQQVTLSCSPISGHRSVSWYQQTPGQGLQFLFEYFSETQRNKGNFPGRFSGRQFSNSRSEMNVSTLELGDSALYLCASSRRDGGSSTDTQYFGPGTRLTVL.

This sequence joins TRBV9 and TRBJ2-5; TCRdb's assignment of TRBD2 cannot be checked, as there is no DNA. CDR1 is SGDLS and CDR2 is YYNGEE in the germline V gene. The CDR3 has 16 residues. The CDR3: CASSVEGEGLEETQYF.

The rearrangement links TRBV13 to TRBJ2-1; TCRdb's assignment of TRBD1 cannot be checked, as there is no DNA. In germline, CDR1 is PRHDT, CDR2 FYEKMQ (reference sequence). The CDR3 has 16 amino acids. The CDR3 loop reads CASSFSLGQGDNEQFF.

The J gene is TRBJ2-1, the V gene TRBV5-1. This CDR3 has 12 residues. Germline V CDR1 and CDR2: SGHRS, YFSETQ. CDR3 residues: CASSLLRDEQFF.

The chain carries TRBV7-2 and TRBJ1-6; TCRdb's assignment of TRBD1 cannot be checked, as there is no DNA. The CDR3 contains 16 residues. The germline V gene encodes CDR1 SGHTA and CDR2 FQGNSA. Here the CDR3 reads CASSSLGQALNSPLHF.

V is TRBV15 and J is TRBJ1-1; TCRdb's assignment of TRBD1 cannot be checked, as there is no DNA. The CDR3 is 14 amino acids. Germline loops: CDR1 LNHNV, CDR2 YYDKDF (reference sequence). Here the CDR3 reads CATSRNWGGTEAFF.